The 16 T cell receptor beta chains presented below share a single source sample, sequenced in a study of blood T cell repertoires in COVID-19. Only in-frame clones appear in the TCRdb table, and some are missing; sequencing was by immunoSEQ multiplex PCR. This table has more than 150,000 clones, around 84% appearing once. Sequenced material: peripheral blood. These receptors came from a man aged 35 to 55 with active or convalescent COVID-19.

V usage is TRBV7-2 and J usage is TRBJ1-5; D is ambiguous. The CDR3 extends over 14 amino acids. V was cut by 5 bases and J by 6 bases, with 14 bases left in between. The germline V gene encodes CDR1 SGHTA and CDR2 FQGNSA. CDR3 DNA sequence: TGTGCCAGCAGCCTGGCGGTCGCGGGTCAGCCCCAGCATTTT. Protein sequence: CASSLAVAGQPQHF.

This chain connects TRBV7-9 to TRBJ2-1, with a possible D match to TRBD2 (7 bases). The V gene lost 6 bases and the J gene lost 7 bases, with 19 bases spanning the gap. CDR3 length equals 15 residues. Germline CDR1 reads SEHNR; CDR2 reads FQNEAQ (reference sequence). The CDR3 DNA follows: TGTGCCAGCAGTCCTGCCGGGGGGCTCGGGAATGAGCAGTTCTTC. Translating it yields CASSPAGGLGNEQFF.

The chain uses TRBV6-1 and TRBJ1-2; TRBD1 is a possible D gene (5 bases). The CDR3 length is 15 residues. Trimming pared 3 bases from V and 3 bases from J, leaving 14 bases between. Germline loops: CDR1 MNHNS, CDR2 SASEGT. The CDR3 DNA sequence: TGTGCCAGCAGTGAGGAGACAGAAGCCTACTATGGCTACACCTTC. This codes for CASSEETEAYYGYTF.

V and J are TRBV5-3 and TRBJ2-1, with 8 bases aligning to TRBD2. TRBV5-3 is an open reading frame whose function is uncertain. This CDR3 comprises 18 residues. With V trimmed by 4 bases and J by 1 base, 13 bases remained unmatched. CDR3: CARSLIRGGLVSYNEQFF. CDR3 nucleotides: TGTGCCAGAAGCCTGATACGGGGGGGCCTCGTTTCCTACAATGAGCAGTTCTTC.

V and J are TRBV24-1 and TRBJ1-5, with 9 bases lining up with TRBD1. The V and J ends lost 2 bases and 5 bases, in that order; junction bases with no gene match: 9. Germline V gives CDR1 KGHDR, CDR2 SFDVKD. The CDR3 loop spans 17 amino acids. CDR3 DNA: TGTGCCACCAGTGATTCCTCGGGACAGGGTTTATATCAGCCCCAGCATTTT. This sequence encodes CATSDSSGQGLYQPQHF.

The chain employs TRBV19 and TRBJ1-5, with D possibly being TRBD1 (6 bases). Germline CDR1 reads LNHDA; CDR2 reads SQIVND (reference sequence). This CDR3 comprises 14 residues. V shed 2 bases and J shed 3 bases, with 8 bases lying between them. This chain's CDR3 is CASSIWGPNQPQHF. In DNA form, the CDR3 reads TGTGCCAGTAGTATATGGGGGCCCAATCAGCCCCAGCATTTT.

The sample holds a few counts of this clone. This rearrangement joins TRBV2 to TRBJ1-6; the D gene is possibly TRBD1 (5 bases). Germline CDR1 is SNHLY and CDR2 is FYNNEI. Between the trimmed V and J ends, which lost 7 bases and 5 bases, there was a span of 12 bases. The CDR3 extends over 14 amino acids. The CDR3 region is CASTKYRNNSPLHF. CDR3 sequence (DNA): TGTGCCAGCACCAAATACAGGAATAATTCACCCCTCCACTTT. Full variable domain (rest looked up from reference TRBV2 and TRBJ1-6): EPEVTQTPSHQVTQMGQEVILRCVPISNHLYFYWYRQILGQKVEFLVSFYNNEISEKSEIFDDQFSVERPDGSNFTLKIRSTKLEDSAMYFCASTKYRNNSPLHFGNGTRLTVT.

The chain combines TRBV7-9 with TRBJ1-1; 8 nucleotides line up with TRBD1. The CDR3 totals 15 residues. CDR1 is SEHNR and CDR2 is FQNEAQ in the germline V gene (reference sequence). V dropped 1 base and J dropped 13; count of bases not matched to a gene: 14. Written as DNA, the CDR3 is TGTGCCAGCAGCTTAGGGGAAAACAGGGGGGCTATACTTTTCTTT. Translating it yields CASSLGENRGAILFF.

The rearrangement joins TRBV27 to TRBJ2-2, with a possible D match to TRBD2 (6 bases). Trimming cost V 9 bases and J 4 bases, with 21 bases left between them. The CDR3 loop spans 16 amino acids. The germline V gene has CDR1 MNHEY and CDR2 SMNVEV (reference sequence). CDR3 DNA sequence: TGTGCCAGTACCCCGATCGGGCAGGGAGGCACCGGGGAGCTGTTTTTT. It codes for CASTPIGQGGTGELFF.

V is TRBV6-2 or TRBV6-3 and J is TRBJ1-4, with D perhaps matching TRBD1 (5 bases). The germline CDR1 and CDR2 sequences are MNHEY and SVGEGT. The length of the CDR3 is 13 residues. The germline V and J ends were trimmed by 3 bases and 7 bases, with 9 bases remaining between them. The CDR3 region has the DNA TGTGCCAGCAGTTATGCAGGGTTTGAAAAACTGTTTTTT. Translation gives CASSYAGFEKLFF.

CDR3 coding DNA: TGCGCCAGCAGCCAAAGGACAGAAGCCTATAATTCACCCCTCCACTTT. It translates to CASSQRTEAYNSPLHF. This rearrangement joins TRBV4-1 to TRBJ1-6; D is possibly TRBD1 (6 bases). The CDR3 spans 16 residues. With 2 bases removed from V and 2 bases from J, the gap between germline ends came to 10 bases. The germline CDR1 and CDR2 sequences are MGHRA and YSYEKL.

This CDR3 reads CASISLRGDAEAFF. The DNA for the CDR3 is TGTGCCAGCATCTCCCTCAGGGGGGATGCTGAAGCTTTCTTT. This rearrangement joins TRBV3-1 (or the pseudogene TRBV3-2) to TRBJ1-1; 7 positions match TRBD1. Germline trimming cut 7 bases from V and 6 bases from J; bases unmatched to any gene: 11. The CDR3 is 14 residues long. Germline V CDR1 and CDR2: LGHDT, YNNKEL (reference sequence).

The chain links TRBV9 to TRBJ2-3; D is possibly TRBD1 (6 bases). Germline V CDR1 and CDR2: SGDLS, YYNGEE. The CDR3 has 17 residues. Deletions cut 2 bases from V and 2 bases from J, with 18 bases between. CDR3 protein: CASSVSRQVALTDTQYF. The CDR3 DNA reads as TGTGCCAGCAGCGTCTCTAGACAGGTAGCGCTCACAGATACGCAGTATTTT.

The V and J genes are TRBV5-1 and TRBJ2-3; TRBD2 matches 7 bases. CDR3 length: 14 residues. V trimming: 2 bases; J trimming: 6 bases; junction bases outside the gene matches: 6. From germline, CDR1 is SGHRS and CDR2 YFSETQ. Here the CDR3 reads CASSFRIAGDTQYF. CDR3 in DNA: TGCGCCAGCAGCTTCCGGATAGCGGGCGATACGCAGTATTTT.

In nucleotides, the CDR3 is TGTGCCAGCAGCCAGGGGCTGGGGGCAGGGGGTCAGCCCCAGCATTTT. This translates into CASSQGLGAGGQPQHF. The chain joins TRBV7-9 to TRBJ1-5; 7 positions match TRBD1. Trimming cost V 5 bases and J 6 bases; bases outside gene matches: 13. CDR3 length equals 16 residues. The germline V gene encodes CDR1 SEHNR and CDR2 FQNEAQ (reference sequence).

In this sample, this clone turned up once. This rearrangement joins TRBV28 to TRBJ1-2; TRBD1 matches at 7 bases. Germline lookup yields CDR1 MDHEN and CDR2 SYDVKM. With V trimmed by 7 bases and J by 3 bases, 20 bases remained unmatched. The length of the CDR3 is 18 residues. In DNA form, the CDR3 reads TGTGCCAGCACCGTCCCCGGTAGGGACAGAAGCCCAGACTATGGCTACACCTTC. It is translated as CASTVPGRDRSPDYGYTF.